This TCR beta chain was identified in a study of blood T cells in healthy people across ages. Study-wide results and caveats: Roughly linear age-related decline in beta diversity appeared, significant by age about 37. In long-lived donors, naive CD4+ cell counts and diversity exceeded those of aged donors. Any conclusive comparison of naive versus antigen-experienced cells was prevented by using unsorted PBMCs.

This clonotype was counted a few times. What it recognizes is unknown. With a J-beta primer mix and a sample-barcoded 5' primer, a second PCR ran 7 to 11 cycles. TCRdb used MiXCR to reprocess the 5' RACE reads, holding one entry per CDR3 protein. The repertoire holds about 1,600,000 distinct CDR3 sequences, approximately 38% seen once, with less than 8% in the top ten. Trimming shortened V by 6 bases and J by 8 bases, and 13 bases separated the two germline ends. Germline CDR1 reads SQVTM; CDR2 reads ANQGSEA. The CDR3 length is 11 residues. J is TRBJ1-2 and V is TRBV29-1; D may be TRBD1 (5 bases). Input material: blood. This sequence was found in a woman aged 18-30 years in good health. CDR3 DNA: TGCAGCGTATCAGGGATTCGGGGCTACACCTTC. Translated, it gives CSVSGIRGYTF.